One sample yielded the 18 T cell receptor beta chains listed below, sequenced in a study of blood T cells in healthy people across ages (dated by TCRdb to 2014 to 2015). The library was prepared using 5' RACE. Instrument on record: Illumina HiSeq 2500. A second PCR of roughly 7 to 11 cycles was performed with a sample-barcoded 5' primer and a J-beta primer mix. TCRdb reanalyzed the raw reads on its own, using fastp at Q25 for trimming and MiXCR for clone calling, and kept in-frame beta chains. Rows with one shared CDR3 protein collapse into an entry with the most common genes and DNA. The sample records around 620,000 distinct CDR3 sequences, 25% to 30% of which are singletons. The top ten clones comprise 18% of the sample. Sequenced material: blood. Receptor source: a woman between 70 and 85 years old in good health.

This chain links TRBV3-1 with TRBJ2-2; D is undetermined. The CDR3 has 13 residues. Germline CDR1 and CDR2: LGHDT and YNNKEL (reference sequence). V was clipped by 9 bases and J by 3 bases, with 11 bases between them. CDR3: CASRKSDTGELFF. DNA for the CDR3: TGTGCCAGTAGAAAATCCGACACCGGGGAGCTGTTTTTT.

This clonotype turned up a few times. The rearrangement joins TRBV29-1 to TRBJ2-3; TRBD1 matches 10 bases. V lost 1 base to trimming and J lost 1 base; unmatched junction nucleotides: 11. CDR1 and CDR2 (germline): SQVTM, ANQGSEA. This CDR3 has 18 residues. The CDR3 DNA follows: TGCAGCGTTGAAGGTAGTTACCGGGACAGGGGACGCACAGATACGCAGTATTTT. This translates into CSVEGSYRDRGRTDTQYF.

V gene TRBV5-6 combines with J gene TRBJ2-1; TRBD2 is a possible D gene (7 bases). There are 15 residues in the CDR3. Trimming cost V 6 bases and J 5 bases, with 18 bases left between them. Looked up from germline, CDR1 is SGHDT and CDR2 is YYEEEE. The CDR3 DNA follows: TGTGCCAGCACCTTTCGGGGGGCTTCACACAATGAGCAGTTCTTC. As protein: CASTFRGASHNEQFF. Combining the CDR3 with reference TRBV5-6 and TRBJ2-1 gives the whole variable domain DAGVTQSPTHLIKTRGQQVTLRCSPKSGHDTVSWYQQALGQGPQFIFQYYEEEERQRGNFPDRFSGHQFPNYSSELNVNALLLGDSALYLCASTFRGASHNEQFFGPGTRLTVL.

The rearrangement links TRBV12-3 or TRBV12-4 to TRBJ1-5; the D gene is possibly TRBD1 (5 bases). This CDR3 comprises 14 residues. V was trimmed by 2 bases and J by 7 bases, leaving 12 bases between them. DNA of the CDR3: TGTGCCAGCAGTTTAAAACGGGGCGCGCAGCCCCAGCATTTT. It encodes CASSLKRGAQPQHF.

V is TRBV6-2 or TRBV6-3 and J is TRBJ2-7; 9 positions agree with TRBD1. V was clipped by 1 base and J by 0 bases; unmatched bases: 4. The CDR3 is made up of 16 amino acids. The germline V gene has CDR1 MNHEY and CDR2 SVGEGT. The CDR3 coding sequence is TGTGCCAGCAGTTACTTAGGGACAGGGTACTCCTACGAGCAGTACTTC. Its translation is CASSYLGTGYSYEQYF.

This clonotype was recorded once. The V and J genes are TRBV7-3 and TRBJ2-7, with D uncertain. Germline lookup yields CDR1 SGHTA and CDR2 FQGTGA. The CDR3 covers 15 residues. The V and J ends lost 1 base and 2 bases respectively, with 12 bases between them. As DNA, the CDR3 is TGTGCCAGCAGCTTAAACCGAGGCCTGGCCTACGAGCAGTACTTC. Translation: CASSLNRGLAYEQYF. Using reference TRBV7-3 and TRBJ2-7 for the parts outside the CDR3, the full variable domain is GAGVSQTPSNKVTEKGKYVELRCDPISGHTALYWYRQSLGQGPEFLIYFQGTGAADDSGLPNDRFFAVRPEGSVSTLKIQRTERGDSAVYLCASSLNRGLAYEQYFGPGTRLTVT.

CDR3: CSVGGSVNTEAFF. The CDR3 DNA sequence: TGCAGCGTTGGCGGCTCAGTGAACACTGAAGCTTTCTTT. This chain joins TRBV29-1 and TRBJ1-1; no clear D. Germline V gene lookup returns CDR1 SQVTM and CDR2 ANQGSEA. V shed 4 bases and J shed 0 bases, with 9 bases lying between them. This CDR3 spans 13 amino acids.

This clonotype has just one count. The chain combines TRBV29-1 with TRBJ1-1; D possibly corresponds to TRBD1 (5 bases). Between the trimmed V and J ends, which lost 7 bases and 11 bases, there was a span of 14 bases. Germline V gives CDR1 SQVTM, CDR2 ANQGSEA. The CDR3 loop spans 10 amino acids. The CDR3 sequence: CSAGGLEAFF. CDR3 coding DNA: TGCAGCGCTGGGGGTCTCGAGGCTTTCTTT.

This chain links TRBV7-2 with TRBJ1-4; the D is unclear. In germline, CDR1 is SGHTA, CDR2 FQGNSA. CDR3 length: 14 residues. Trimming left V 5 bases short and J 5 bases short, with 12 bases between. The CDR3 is CASSIGLMNEKLFF. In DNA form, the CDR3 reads TGTGCCAGCAGCATCGGGCTGATGAATGAAAAACTGTTTTTT.

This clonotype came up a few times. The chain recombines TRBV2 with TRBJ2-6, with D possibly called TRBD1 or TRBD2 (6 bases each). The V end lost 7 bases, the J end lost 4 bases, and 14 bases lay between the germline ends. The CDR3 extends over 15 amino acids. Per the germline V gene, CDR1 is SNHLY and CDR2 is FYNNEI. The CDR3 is CASKPRGRGANVLTF. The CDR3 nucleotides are TGTGCCAGCAAACCTCGGGGGCGAGGGGCCAACGTCCTGACTTTC.

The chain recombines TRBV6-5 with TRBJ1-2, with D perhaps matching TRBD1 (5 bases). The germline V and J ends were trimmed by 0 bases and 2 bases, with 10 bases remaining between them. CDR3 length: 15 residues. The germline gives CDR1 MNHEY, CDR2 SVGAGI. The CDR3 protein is CASSYSYPGNYGYTF. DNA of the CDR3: TGTGCCAGCAGTTACTCGTACCCAGGGAACTATGGCTACACCTTC.

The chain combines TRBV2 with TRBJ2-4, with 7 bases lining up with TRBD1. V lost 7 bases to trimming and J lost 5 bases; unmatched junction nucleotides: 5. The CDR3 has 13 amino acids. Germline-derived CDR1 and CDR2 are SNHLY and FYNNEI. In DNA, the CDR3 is TGTGCCAGCACAGGGGACAGACAAAACATTCAGTACTTC. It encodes CASTGDRQNIQYF.

For the CDR3, the DNA is TGCAGTGCTAGCGGGACTTCCAGTCCCTATGGCTACACCTTC. Amino acid sequence: CSASGTSSPYGYTF. J is TRBJ1-2 and V is TRBV20-1; maybe TRBD1 (5 bases). V lost 3 bases and J 4 bases, leaving 15 bases between the germline ends. The length of the CDR3 is 14 residues. From germline, CDR1 is DFQATT and CDR2 SNEGSKA (reference sequence).

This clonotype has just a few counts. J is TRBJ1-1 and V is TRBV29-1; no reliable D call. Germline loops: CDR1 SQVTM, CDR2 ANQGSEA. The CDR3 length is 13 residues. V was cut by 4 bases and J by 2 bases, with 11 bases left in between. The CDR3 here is CSVVRNPNTEAFF. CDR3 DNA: TGCAGCGTTGTGAGAAACCCTAACACTGAAGCTTTCTTT.

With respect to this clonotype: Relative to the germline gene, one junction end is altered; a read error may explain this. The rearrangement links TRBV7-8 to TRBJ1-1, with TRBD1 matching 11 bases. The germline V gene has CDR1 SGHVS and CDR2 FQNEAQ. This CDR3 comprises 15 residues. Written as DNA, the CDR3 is TGTGCCAGCAGCTGGGGACAGGGGGGGATCACTGAAACTTTCTTT. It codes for CASSWGQGGITETFF.

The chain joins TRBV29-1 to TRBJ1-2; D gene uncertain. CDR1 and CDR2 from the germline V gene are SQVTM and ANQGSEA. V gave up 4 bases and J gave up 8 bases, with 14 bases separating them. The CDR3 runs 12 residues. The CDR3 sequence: CSVVSQVGGYTF. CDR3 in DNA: TGCAGCGTTGTTTCTCAAGTAGGGGGCTACACCTTC.

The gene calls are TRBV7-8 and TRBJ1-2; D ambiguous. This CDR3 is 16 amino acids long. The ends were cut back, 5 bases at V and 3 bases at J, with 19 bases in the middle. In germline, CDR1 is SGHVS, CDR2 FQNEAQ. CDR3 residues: CASSPPRGRIDYGYTF. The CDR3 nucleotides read TGTGCCAGCAGCCCACCACGCGGACGGATAGACTATGGCTACACCTTC.

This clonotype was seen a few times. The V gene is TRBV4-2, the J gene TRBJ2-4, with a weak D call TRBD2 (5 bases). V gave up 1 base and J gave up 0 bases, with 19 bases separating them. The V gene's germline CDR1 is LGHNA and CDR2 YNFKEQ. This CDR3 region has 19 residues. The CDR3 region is CASSQAAAAHSLAKNIQYF. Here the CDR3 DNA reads TGTGCCAGCAGCCAAGCGGCAGCGGCCCATTCCCTAGCCAAAAACATTCAGTACTTC.